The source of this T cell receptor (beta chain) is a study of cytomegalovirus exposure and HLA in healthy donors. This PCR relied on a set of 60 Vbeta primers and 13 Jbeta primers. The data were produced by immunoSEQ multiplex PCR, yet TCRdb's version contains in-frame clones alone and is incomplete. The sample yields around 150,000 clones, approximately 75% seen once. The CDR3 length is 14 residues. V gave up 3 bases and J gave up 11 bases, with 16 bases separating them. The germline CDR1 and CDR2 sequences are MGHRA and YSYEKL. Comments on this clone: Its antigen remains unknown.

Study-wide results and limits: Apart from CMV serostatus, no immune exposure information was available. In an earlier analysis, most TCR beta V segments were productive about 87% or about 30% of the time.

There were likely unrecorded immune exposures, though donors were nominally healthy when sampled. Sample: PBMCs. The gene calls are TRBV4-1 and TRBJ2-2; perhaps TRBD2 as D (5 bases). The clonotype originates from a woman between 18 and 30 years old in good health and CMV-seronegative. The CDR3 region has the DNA TGCGCCAGCAGCCACGAGGACTCCATTGGCGAGCTGTTTTTT. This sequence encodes CASSHEDSIGELFF.